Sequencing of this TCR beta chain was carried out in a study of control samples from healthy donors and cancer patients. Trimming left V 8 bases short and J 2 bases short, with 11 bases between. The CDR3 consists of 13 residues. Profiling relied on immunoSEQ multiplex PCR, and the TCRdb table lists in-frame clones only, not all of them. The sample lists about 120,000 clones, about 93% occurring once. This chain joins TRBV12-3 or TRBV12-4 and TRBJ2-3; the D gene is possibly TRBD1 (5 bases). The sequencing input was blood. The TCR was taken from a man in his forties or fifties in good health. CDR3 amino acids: CASRGHATDTQYF. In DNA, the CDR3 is TGTGCCAGCCGCGGACACGCCACAGATACGCAGTATTTT.